Each of the 30 T cell receptor beta chains below was sequenced from the same sample in a study of blood T cell repertoires in COVID-19. Profiling relied on immunoSEQ multiplex PCR, and the TCRdb table lists in-frame clones only, not all of them. Counted here are approximately 500,000 clones, 80% to 90% occurring once; the ten biggest clones make up about 3.2%. Material for sequencing was peripheral blood. These TCRs come from a human donor in a cohort sampled during active COVID-19.

CDR3 in DNA: TGTGCCAGCAGCTTAGCGCCTAGCGGGAGGGCCATGTATGGAGATACGCAGTATTTT. This translates into CASSLAPSGRAMYGDTQYF. J is TRBJ2-3 and V is TRBV7-2, with 12 bases fitting TRBD2. With 0 bases clipped from V and 5 bases from J, the junction kept 12 bases outside the gene matches. Looked up from germline, CDR1 is SGHTA and CDR2 is FQGNSA. This CDR3 region has 19 residues.

This chain links TRBV12-5 with TRBJ1-3, with 7 positions matching TRBD1. The CDR3 is 13 residues long. Per germline, CDR1 LGHNT and CDR2 FRNRAP. The V and J ends lost 4 bases and 4 bases, in that order; junction bases with no gene match: 1. The CDR3 reads CASGSDRGNTIYF. CDR3 coding DNA: TGTGCTAGTGGTTCGGACAGGGGAAACACCATATATTTT.

The rearrangement uses TRBV2 and TRBJ2-7; D may be TRBD2 (5 bases). The CDR3 covers 11 residues. Trimming removed 4 bases from V and 4 bases from J, with 5 bases in between. Germline CDR1 SNHLY, CDR2 FYNNEI. CDR3 DNA sequence: TGTGCCAGCAGTGGGGAGTACGAGCAGTACTTC. Translated: CASSGEYEQYF. The complete variable domain, with remaining parts taken from reference TRBV2 and TRBJ2-7, reads EPEVTQTPSHQVTQMGQEVILRCVPISNHLYFYWYRQILGQKVEFLVSFYNNEISEKSEIFDDQFSVERPDGSNFTLKIRSTKLEDSAMYFCASSGEYEQYFGPGTRLTVT.

There are a few counts of this clone. The gene calls are TRBV28 and TRBJ1-5; D gene ambiguous. The V gene's germline CDR1 is MDHEN and CDR2 SYDVKM. This CDR3 region has 12 residues. V lost 6 bases and J lost 8, with 11 bases in between. CDR3 loop: CASRTLNEPQHF. As DNA, the CDR3 is TGTGCCAGCAGGACACTTAACGAGCCCCAGCATTTT.

V gene TRBV21-1 combines with J gene TRBJ1-1; no check of the table's D call, TRBD1, against the DNA was made. TRBV21-1 counts as a pseudogene. CDR3 size: 16 residues. The CDR3 bases are TGTGCCAGCAACCGGACAGGGGGCGCTAAGGACACTGAAGCTTTCTTT. It is translated as CASNRTGGAKDTEAFF.

The rearrangement uses TRBV7-3 and TRBJ2-5; D is undetermined. The CDR3 has 13 residues. Trimming took off 5 bases at V and 2 bases at J, with 9 bases between the two ends. The germline gives CDR1 SGHTA, CDR2 FQGTGA. The CDR3 protein is CASSPAFQETQYF. As DNA, the CDR3 is TGTGCCAGCAGCCCAGCGTTTCAAGAGACCCAGTACTTC.

This chain joins TRBV28 and TRBJ2-6; D not certain. V lost 8 bases, J lost 1 base, and 12 bases lay in between. There are 15 residues in the CDR3. Per the germline V gene, CDR1 is MDHEN and CDR2 is SYDVKM. CDR3 sequence: CASVEVGSGANVLTF. The CDR3 region has the DNA TGTGCCAGCGTCGAGGTTGGGTCTGGGGCCAACGTCCTGACTTTC.

The V gene is TRBV21-1, the J gene TRBJ1-1. TRBV21-1 is shown as a pseudogene. The CDR3 contains 15 residues. Written as DNA, the CDR3 is TGTGCCAGCAGCAAAACGGGCGGGAAGAACACTGAAGCTTTCTTT. Translated, it gives CASSKTGGKNTEAFF.

The CDR3 spells CASSFQGQGTEAFF. The CDR3 DNA sequence: TGTGCCAGCAGTTTTCAGGGGCAAGGCACTGAAGCTTTCTTT. This chain joins TRBV27 and TRBJ1-1; possibly TRBD1 for D (6 bases). In germline, CDR1 is MNHEY, CDR2 SMNVEV (reference sequence). The CDR3 contains 14 residues. Trimming removed 3 bases at V and 4 bases at J, with 12 bases between.

The chain combines TRBV6-6 with TRBJ2-7, with TRBD1 matching 9 bases. The CDR3 length is 17 residues. The germline gives CDR1 MNHNY, CDR2 SVGAGI (reference sequence). J was trimmed by 0 bases and V by 5 bases; bases with no gene match: 11. The CDR3 here is CASSQKRPGQGSYEQYF. CDR3 in DNA: TGTGCCAGCAGTCAGAAACGTCCGGGACAGGGCTCCTACGAGCAGTACTTC.

CDR3 sequence (DNA): TGTGCCAGCAGTTACTCGTTCTCGGCGGAGGAGCAGTACTTC. It encodes CASSYSFSAEEQYF. The J gene is TRBJ2-7, the V gene TRBV6-5; D remains unclear. Germline-derived CDR1 and CDR2 are MNHEY and SVGAGI. This CDR3 has 14 residues. V was pared by 0 bases and J by 7 bases, with 13 bases between.

The chain carries TRBV10-1 and TRBJ2-6; D not resolved. CDR1 WNHNN and CDR2 SYGVQD come from the germline V gene (reference sequence). V was clipped by 6 bases and J by 0 bases, with 3 bases between them. This CDR3 comprises 13 residues. The CDR3 spells CASSNSGANVLTF. CDR3 nucleotide sequence: TGCGCCAGCAGCAACTCTGGGGCCAACGTCCTGACTTTC.

The chain couples TRBV2 to TRBJ1-6, with TRBD1 matching 7 bases. V dropped 2 bases and J dropped 9; count of bases not matched to a gene: 7. Germline-derived CDR1 and CDR2 are SNHLY and FYNNEI. The CDR3 loop spans 15 amino acids. The CDR3 sequence is CASSELQGVGSPLHF. CDR3 sequence (DNA): TGTGCCAGCAGTGAACTCCAGGGGGTAGGTTCACCCCTCCACTTT.

The count of this clone is one. This chain uses TRBV6-1 with TRBJ1-1; D perhaps matches TRBD1 (5 bases). There are 15 residues in the CDR3. Trimming stripped 0 bases from V and 3 bases from J, with 11 bases between. CDR1 and CDR2 (germline): MNHNS, SASEGT. The CDR3 region has the DNA TGTGCCAGCAGTGAAGCTTCGGACATCTACACTGAAGCTTTCTTT. Its protein product is CASSEASDIYTEAFF.

This clone was seen a single time. Other DNA sequences from this sample encode an identical CDR3 as well. The V and J genes are TRBV20-1 and TRBJ2-1, with unresolved D. The V end was cut by 1 base, the J end by 7 bases, with 5 bases between. This CDR3 has 11 residues. CDR1 is DFQATT, CDR2 SNEGSKA, per germline (reference sequence). CDR3 loop: CSARAPNEQFF. The CDR3 nucleotides read TGCAGTGCTAGAGCCCCGAATGAGCAGTTCTTC.

This chain connects TRBV25-1 to TRBJ2-6, with 9 positions matching TRBD1. The CDR3 is 17 amino acids. The germline gives CDR1 MGHDK, CDR2 SYGVNS. The ends lost 5 bases at V and 1 base at J; junction bases unmatched: 6. CDR3 amino acids: CASSTGTGWSGANVLTF. Written as DNA, the CDR3 is TGTGCCAGCAGTACCGGGACAGGGTGGTCTGGGGCCAACGTCCTGACTTTC.

The V gene is TRBV5-1, the J gene TRBJ1-4; D unclear. Germline V CDR1 and CDR2: SGHRS, YFSETQ. This CDR3 comprises 14 residues. Trimming pared 0 bases from V and 3 bases from J, leaving 6 bases between. The CDR3, as DNA: TGCGCCAGCAGCTTGGTATCGTCTAATGAAAAACTGTTTTTT. This sequence encodes CASSLVSSNEKLFF.

The table lists this clone with a count of one. The rearrangement links TRBV27 to TRBJ2-7, with TRBD2 matching over 8 bases. Trimming cost V 4 bases and J 0 bases; bases outside gene matches: 2. The CDR3 is 14 amino acids. Germline V gene lookup returns CDR1 MNHEY and CDR2 SMNVEV (reference sequence). The CDR3 DNA follows: TGTGCCAGCAGTTCCGGGACTAGCTCCTACGAGCAGTACTTC. Translated, it gives CASSSGTSSYEQYF.

The rearrangement joins TRBV19 to TRBJ1-1, with 7 bases identical to TRBD1. This CDR3 has 15 residues. CDR1 is LNHDA and CDR2 is SQIVND in the germline V gene (reference sequence). J gave up 12 bases and V 5 bases, and 18 bases lay outside the gene matches. CDR3 residues: CASSVIGGAHLDSFF. The DNA of the CDR3 is TGTGCCAGTAGTGTCATAGGGGGCGCCCACCTGGACTCTTTCTTT.

The chain couples TRBV7-2 to TRBJ1-5; the D gene is possibly TRBD1 (5 bases). This CDR3 is built from 13 residues. The germline CDR1 and CDR2 sequences are SGHTA and FQGNSA. With 8 bases removed from V and 4 bases from J, the gap between germline ends came to 12 bases. This CDR3 reads CASSTGGNQPQHF. CDR3 DNA: TGTGCCAGCTCGACGGGGGGAAATCAGCCCCAGCATTTT.

The chain employs TRBV9 and TRBJ1-2; D is unclear. The V end was cut by 3 bases, the J end by 7 bases, with 7 bases between. The V gene's germline CDR1 is SGDLS and CDR2 YYNGEE. This CDR3 region has 11 residues. The chain's CDR3 is CASSGAGGYTF. CDR3 DNA: TGTGCCAGCAGCGGCGCGGGTGGCTACACCTTC.

CDR3 DNA sequence: TGTGCCAGCCTTTGGGGGGAGGGAGGCGAGCAGTACTTC. This translates into CASLWGEGGEQYF. The chain has TRBV5-6 and TRBJ2-7, with 7 bases matching TRBD2. Per the germline V gene, CDR1 is SGHDT and CDR2 is YYEEEE. The CDR3 has 13 residues. Trimming took 7 bases from V and 6 from J; bases not matched to a gene: 10. The full variable domain, with the rest looked up from reference TRBV5-6 and TRBJ2-7, is DAGVTQSPTHLIKTRGQQVTLRCSPKSGHDTVSWYQQALGQGPQFIFQYYEEEERQRGNFPDRFSGHQFPNYSSELNVNALLLGDSALYLCASLWGEGGEQYFGPGTRLTVT.

This chain links TRBV19 with TRBJ2-2; no clear D gene. Germline assignment: CDR1 LNHDA and CDR2 SQIVND (reference sequence). This CDR3 has 14 amino acids. With 3 bases removed from V and 4 bases from J, the gap between germline ends came to 9 bases. CDR3: CASSINFGTGELFF. The DNA of the CDR3 is TGTGCCAGTAGTATCAACTTTGGCACCGGGGAGCTGTTTTTT.

The rearrangement uses TRBV27 and TRBJ2-3; 7 bases agree with TRBD2. CDR3 length: 15 residues. Per germline, CDR1 MNHEY and CDR2 SMNVEV (reference sequence). V lost 7 bases, J lost 6 bases, and 13 bases stayed unmatched. The CDR3 loop reads CASTLGGGFGDTQYF. The DNA of the CDR3 is TGTGCCAGCACCTTGGGGGGAGGGTTTGGGGATACGCAGTATTTT.

The chain has TRBV30 and TRBJ2-3, with D tentatively TRBD2 (6 bases). The CDR3 spans 15 residues. Trimming removed 3 bases from V and 3 bases from J, with 16 bases in between. In germline, CDR1 is GTSNPN, CDR2 SVGIG (reference sequence). CDR3 coding DNA: TGTGCCTGGAGCCCCGGGCTAGCGAGAACAGATACGCAGTATTTT. The encoded protein is CAWSPGLARTDTQYF.

V usage is TRBV15 and J usage is TRBJ1-3, with a weak D call TRBD1 (6 bases). Trimming left V 3 bases short and J 2 bases short, with 14 bases between. Looked up from germline, CDR1 is LNHNV and CDR2 is YYDKDF (reference sequence). The CDR3 contains 16 residues. The CDR3 region is CATSSRSGAAGNTIYF. CDR3 coding DNA: TGTGCCACCAGCAGTCGCTCAGGGGCTGCTGGAAACACCATATATTTT.

The rearrangement uses TRBV4-2 and TRBJ2-1; TRBD2 agrees at 9 bases. The CDR3 sequence is 12 residues long. V lost 4 bases and J lost 9; bases outside the gene matches: 1. Germline V gene sequence: CDR1 LGHNA, CDR2 YNFKEQ. DNA of the CDR3: TGTGCCAGCAGCCCGACTAGCGGTGAGCAGTTCTTC. This codes for CASSPTSGEQFF.

Only one count was recorded for this clone. The chain is built from TRBV19 and TRBJ2-2, with 14 bases that match TRBD2. The CDR3 contains 21 residues. The V segment lost 3 bases and the J segment 6 bases; nucleotides outside the gene matches: 18. Germline V gene lookup returns CDR1 LNHDA and CDR2 SQIVND (reference sequence). CDR3 DNA sequence: TGTGCCAGTAGTATCCGGCTAGGGACTAGCGGGAGTCTCGTAGGAGCCGGGGAGCTGTTTTTT. It is translated as CASSIRLGTSGSLVGAGELFF.

The chain combines TRBV5-1 with TRBJ2-1; 9 bases fit TRBD1. The CDR3 totals 15 residues. CDR1 is SGHRS and CDR2 is YFSETQ in the germline V gene. The V gene end was trimmed by 4 bases and the J gene end by 2 bases; junction bases not matched to a gene: 4. The CDR3 sequence is CASSIGQGPYNEQFF. The CDR3 DNA is TGCGCCAGCAGCATAGGACAGGGGCCCTACAATGAGCAGTTCTTC.

This chain links TRBV5-1 with TRBJ2-5; TRBD2 agrees at 7 bases. V shed 4 bases, J shed 1 base, and the junction held 13 bases outside the gene matches. CDR3 length: 17 residues. Germline V gene sequence: CDR1 SGHRS, CDR2 YFSETQ. The CDR3 region has the DNA TGCGCCAGCAGCCCAGGAGTGGCGGGAGAGTTCCAAGAGACCCAGTACTTC. Protein product: CASSPGVAGEFQETQYF.